The 32 T cell receptor beta chains below were found in one sample sequenced in a study of blood T cell repertoires in COVID-19. Sequencing was performed with immunoSEQ multiplex PCR; in TCRdb, only in-frame clones are kept and a portion is missing. Among fewer than 350,000 clones listed, 85% were seen once. Source material: PBMCs or T cells enriched from blood (not recorded which). Source of these receptors: a woman aged 45 to 65 who had recovered from COVID-19.

This clone appeared a single time. In nucleotides, the CDR3 is TGTGCCACGAGGACAGGAGTGAACACTGAAGCTTTCTTT. This codes for CATRTGVNTEAFF. V usage is TRBV6-6 and J usage is TRBJ1-1; 7 positions match TRBD1. V lost 10 bases and J lost 0; bases outside the gene matches: 5. This CDR3 has 13 amino acids. From germline, CDR1 is MNHNY and CDR2 SVGAGI (reference sequence).

The chain employs TRBV19 and TRBJ2-5, with D perhaps matching TRBD1 (6 bases). Germline CDR1 and CDR2: LNHDA and SQIVND (reference sequence). Trimming took 5 bases from V and 9 from J, leaving 16 bases between them. The CDR3 has 13 residues. Written as DNA, the CDR3 is TGTGCCAGTAGTTATGACAGGTCGGGGTCCCAGTACTTC. Its protein product is CASSYDRSGSQYF.

The chain carries TRBV9 and TRBJ2-3; D call uncertain. CDR3 length: 14 amino acids. The germline V and J ends were trimmed by 1 base and 0 bases, with 6 bases remaining between them. CDR1 is SGDLS and CDR2 is YYNGEE in the germline V gene. CDR3 sequence: CASSVQNSTDTQYF. As DNA, the CDR3 is TGTGCCAGCAGCGTACAGAATAGCACAGATACGCAGTATTTT.

The rearrangement links TRBV10-2 to TRBJ2-1, with TRBD2 matching over 13 bases. This CDR3 is built from 15 residues. V lost 6 bases, J lost 7 bases, and 6 bases stayed unmatched. Germline-derived CDR1 and CDR2 are WSHSY and SAAADI. DNA of the CDR3: TGCGCCAGCAGGGACCAGACTAGCGGGAGGAATGAGCAGTTCTTC. Translating gives CASRDQTSGRNEQFF.

The chain recombines TRBV10-1 with TRBJ2-7, with D possibly TRBD2 on 6 matching bases. The CDR3 runs 15 residues. Trimming stripped 4 bases from V and 5 bases from J, with 18 bases between. CDR1 and CDR2 from the germline V gene are WNHNN and SYGVQD (reference sequence). CDR3 residues: CASSAYGDSRDEQYF. The CDR3, as DNA: TGCGCCAGCAGTGCTTATGGGGACTCACGGGACGAGCAGTACTTC.

This clone showed up just a few times. This CDR3 reads CASSPVRPGTGGPPQHF. The CDR3 DNA reads TGTGCCAGCAGCCCCGTTAGACCCGGGACAGGGGGCCCGCCCCAGCATTTT. This rearrangement joins TRBV2 to TRBJ1-5; TRBD1 agrees at 12 bases. The germline CDR1 and CDR2 sequences are SNHLY and FYNNEI. This CDR3 comprises 17 residues. V lost 6 bases to trimming and J lost 9 bases; unmatched junction nucleotides: 15.

This clone appeared a few times. The gene calls are TRBV9 and TRBJ2-5; 9 bases line up with TRBD2. Losses at the gene ends were 2 bases for V and 5 bases for J; bases not matched to a gene: 7. The CDR3 consists of 15 residues. Germline CDR1 reads SGDLS; CDR2 reads YYNGEE. The CDR3 loop is CASSVSGSGLETQYF. The CDR3 DNA is TGTGCCAGCAGCGTTAGCGGGAGTGGTTTGGAGACCCAGTACTTC.

The chain recombines TRBV5-1 with TRBJ1-4; 8 bases line up with TRBD1. Germline V gene data show CDR1 as SGHRS and CDR2 as YFSETQ. After removal of 5 bases from V and 5 bases from J, the junction contained 11 bases not matched to a gene. The CDR3 totals 16 residues. The CDR3 coding sequence is TGCGCCAGCAGGGTGGGAGACAGGGGCGGCAATGAAAAACTGTTTTTT. Protein sequence: CASRVGDRGGNEKLFF. Drawing the rest from reference TRBV5-1 and TRBJ1-4, the complete variable domain is KAGVTQTPRYLIKTRGQQVTLSCSPISGHRSVSWYQQTPGQGLQFLFEYFSETQRNKGNFPGRFSGRQFSNSRSEMNVSTLELGDSALYLCASRVGDRGGNEKLFFGSGTQLSVL.

This rearrangement joins TRBV30 to TRBJ1-1; weak D call: TRBD1 (6 bases). Germline V lookup: CDR1 GTSNPN, CDR2 SVGIG (reference sequence). This CDR3 is built from 12 residues. V was cut by 1 base and J by 6 bases, with 9 bases left in between. The CDR3, as DNA: TGTGCCTGGAGTGGGAACAGGGCTGAAGCTTTCTTT. It specifies CAWSGNRAEAFF. Using reference TRBV30 and TRBJ1-1 for the parts outside the CDR3, the full variable domain is SQTIHQWPATLVQPVGSPLSLECTVEGTSNPNLYWYRQAAGRGLQLLFYSVGIGQISSEVPQNLSASRPQDRQFILSSKKLLLSDSGFYLCAWSGNRAEAFFGQGTRLTVV.

The chain's CDR3 is CASSKAGAGQETQYF. The CDR3 nucleotides are TGTGCCAGCAGCAAAGCGGGAGCGGGGCAAGAGACCCAGTACTTC. The chain couples TRBV5-6 to TRBJ2-5; 8 nucleotides line up with TRBD2. CDR3 length: 15 amino acids. The germline V gene has CDR1 SGHDT and CDR2 YYEEEE. V lost 4 bases, J lost 2 bases, and 7 bases stayed unmatched.

The chain recombines TRBV10-3 with TRBJ1-1, with D tentatively TRBD1 (6 bases). Germline lookup yields CDR1 ENHRY and CDR2 SYGVKD. V was cut by 3 bases and J by 0 bases, with 8 bases left in between. The CDR3 is 14 residues long. In DNA, the CDR3 is TGTGCCATCAGTGATGGGGACATGAACACTGAAGCTTTCTTT. This encodes CAISDGDMNTEAFF.

The chain combines TRBV4-1 with TRBJ2-2; TRBD1 matches at 9 bases. The V gene's germline CDR1 is MGHRA and CDR2 YSYEKL. The CDR3 runs 15 residues. Trimming took 4 bases from V and 6 from J; bases not matched to a gene: 6. CDR3 DNA sequence: TGCGCCAGCAGCCTCGGGACAGGGCCCCCCGGGGAGCTGTTTTTT. It translates to CASSLGTGPPGELFF.

This clone showed up just once. This chain connects TRBV19 to TRBJ1-4; D is unresolved. CDR3 length equals 15 residues. V was shortened by 7 bases and J by 0 bases, with 12 bases between the two germline ends. Germline CDR1 LNHDA, CDR2 SQIVND (reference sequence). CDR3 sequence: CASTDWGATNEKLFF. The CDR3 DNA sequence: TGTGCCAGTACCGACTGGGGAGCAACTAATGAAAAACTGTTTTTT.

The rearrangement joins TRBV6-5 to TRBJ1-6; D unresolved. The CDR3 covers 15 residues. The V and J ends lost 2 bases and 9 bases respectively, with 14 bases between them. The germline V gene encodes CDR1 MNHEY and CDR2 SVGAGI. The CDR3 bases are TGTGCCAGCAGTTACCTTCCGGTACGGGGTTCACCCCTCCACTTT. This translates into CASSYLPVRGSPLHF.

V and J are TRBV18 and TRBJ1-3, with D possibly being TRBD1 (6 bases). Per the germline V gene, CDR1 is KGHSH and CDR2 is LQKENI. The CDR3 consists of 17 residues. V was trimmed by 3 bases and J by 0 bases, leaving 15 bases between them. CDR3 bases: TGTGCCAGCTCACCTCAGGGGACAACCTTCTCTGGAAACACCATATATTTT. Amino acid sequence: CASSPQGTTFSGNTIYF.

A single count supports this clone. Other nucleotide sequences in the sample specify the same CDR3. The chain couples TRBV6-5 to TRBJ2-1, with 11 bases aligning to TRBD2. Unmatched junction bases numbered 3, after V lost 7 bases and J lost 4 bases. Germline V lookup: CDR1 MNHEY, CDR2 SVGAGI. This CDR3 comprises 14 residues. CDR3 in amino acids: CASTTSGGYNEQFF. CDR3 nucleotide sequence: TGTGCCAGCACCACTAGCGGGGGTTACAATGAGCAGTTCTTC.

The chain joins TRBV6-5 to TRBJ1-1, with D unresolved. The germline V gene encodes CDR1 MNHEY and CDR2 SVGAGI. V lost 6 bases and J lost 0, with 11 bases in between. The CDR3 extends over 14 amino acids. The chain's CDR3 is CASSLTRMNTEAFF. The CDR3 DNA sequence: TGTGCCAGCAGCCTGACACGCATGAACACTGAAGCTTTCTTT.

This chain joins TRBV2 and TRBJ1-4; 10 bases are a match to TRBD1. V lost 6 bases and J lost 8; bases outside the gene matches: 6. The CDR3 runs 14 residues. The germline V gene has CDR1 SNHLY and CDR2 FYNNEI. The CDR3 spells CASSRDRGLEKLFF. In DNA form, the CDR3 reads TGTGCCAGCAGCCGGGACAGGGGATTGGAAAAACTGTTTTTT.

The J gene is TRBJ1-4, the V gene TRBV2; 9 bases match TRBD1. Trimming took 8 bases from V and 8 from J; bases not matched to a gene: 12. From germline, CDR1 is SNHLY and CDR2 FYNNEI. There are 15 residues in the CDR3. CDR3 sequence (DNA): TGTGCCAGCTTAAACCCGGGACAGGGTGGAGAAAAACTGTTTTTT. This sequence encodes CASLNPGQGGEKLFF.

This chain connects TRBV7-2 to TRBJ2-7; 13 nucleotides align to TRBD2. In germline, CDR1 is SGHTA, CDR2 FQGNSA. This CDR3 has 16 amino acids. The V and J ends lost 5 bases and 5 bases, in that order; junction bases with no gene match: 9. CDR3 residues: CASSPRTSGSFHEQYF. In DNA form, the CDR3 reads TGTGCCAGCAGCCCAAGGACTAGCGGGAGTTTCCACGAGCAGTACTTC.

V usage is TRBV5-5 and J usage is TRBJ2-7, with 7 positions matching TRBD1. The CDR3 is 16 amino acids. V lost 5 bases and J lost 1; bases outside the gene matches: 12. In germline, CDR1 is SGHKS, CDR2 YYEKEE (reference sequence). The CDR3 region has the DNA TGTGCCAGCAGGACCGACCCGGGACAGAATTCCTACGAGCAGTACTTC. It translates to CASRTDPGQNSYEQYF.

The rearrangement joins TRBV5-1 to TRBJ2-1; D may be TRBD2 (6 bases). Germline V gives CDR1 SGHRS, CDR2 YFSETQ. The CDR3 covers 13 residues. The germline V and J ends were trimmed by 3 bases and 13 bases, with 17 bases remaining between them. CDR3 residues: CASSSGDREAQFF. The CDR3, as DNA: TGCGCCAGCAGCTCCGGCGATAGGGAGGCACAGTTCTTC.

V is TRBV28 and J is TRBJ1-3, with D unresolved. From germline, CDR1 is MDHEN and CDR2 SYDVKM. The CDR3 loop spans 17 amino acids. V dropped 1 base and J dropped 0 bases, with 13 bases sitting between them. The DNA for the CDR3 is TGTGCCAGCAGTTTATCCCTCCAGTCCTTCTCTGGAAACACCATATATTTT. Its protein product is CASSLSLQSFSGNTIYF.

The chain joins TRBV7-9 to TRBJ1-6, with a weak D call TRBD1 (5 bases). Germline V gives CDR1 SEHNR, CDR2 FQNEAQ (reference sequence). The CDR3 has 14 residues. V dropped 3 bases and J dropped 7 bases, with 10 bases sitting between them. This chain's CDR3 is CASSLGHGNSPLHF. CDR3 coding DNA: TGTGCCAGCAGCTTGGGGCACGGCAATTCACCCCTCCACTTT.

The V gene is TRBV9, the J gene TRBJ2-1; 9 bases align to TRBD2. The CDR3 loop spans 15 amino acids. Germline lookup yields CDR1 SGDLS and CDR2 YYNGEE. With V trimmed by 4 bases and J by 4 bases, 6 bases remained unmatched. CDR3 DNA: TGTGCCAGCAGCTTGACTAGCGGCACTTACAATGAGCAGTTCTTC. The encoded protein is CASSLTSGTYNEQFF. The whole variable domain, filled in from reference TRBV9 and TRBJ2-1, reads DSGVTQTPKHLITATGQRVTLRCSPRSGDLSVYWYQQSLDQGLQFLIQYYNGEERAKGNILERFSAQQFPDLHSELNLSSLELGDSALYFCASSLTSGTYNEQFFGPGTRLTVL.

The J gene is TRBJ1-5, the V gene TRBV9; no firm D call. Trimming took off 0 bases at V and 2 bases at J, with 6 bases between the two ends. Germline V CDR1 and CDR2: SGDLS, YYNGEE. CDR3 length: 14 amino acids. The chain's CDR3 is CASSVDQGNQPQHF. The CDR3 DNA is TGTGCCAGCAGCGTAGACCAGGGCAATCAGCCCCAGCATTTT.

The V call is TRBV7-2, the J call TRBJ2-7; the match to TRBD1 covers 7 bases. V trimming: 6 bases; J trimming: 4 bases; junction bases outside the gene matches: 12. The CDR3 is made up of 15 amino acids. From germline, CDR1 is SGHTA and CDR2 FQGNSA. This chain's CDR3 is CASRKNTGQHYEQYF. In DNA form, the CDR3 reads TGTGCCAGCAGGAAAAATACGGGACAGCATTACGAGCAGTACTTC.

The rearrangement links TRBV5-4 to TRBJ2-5, with D unclear. Trimming shortened V by 3 bases and J by 0 bases, and 6 bases separated the two germline ends. The CDR3 covers 13 residues. Germline CDR1 SGHNT, CDR2 YYREEE (reference sequence). The CDR3 reads CASSYRDQETQYF. CDR3 nucleotide sequence: TGTGCCAGCAGCTACCGGGACCAAGAGACCCAGTACTTC.

The V call is TRBV4-1, the J call TRBJ2-7, with D possibly TRBD1 on 6 matching bases. This CDR3 is built from 14 residues. Germline values: CDR1 MGHRA, CDR2 YSYEKL. V lost 2 bases and J 3 bases, leaving 11 bases between the germline ends. Here the CDR3 DNA reads TGCGCCAGCAGCCAATGGGTCAGGGGCTACGAGCAGTACTTC. Its translation is CASSQWVRGYEQYF.

The chain carries TRBV5-1 and TRBJ2-2; TRBD2 aligns across 12 bases. V lost 7 bases, J lost 6 bases, and 10 bases stayed unmatched. The V gene's germline CDR1 is SGHRS and CDR2 YFSETQ. The CDR3 is 16 amino acids. CDR3 region: CASAASGRAFAGELFF. The CDR3 region has the DNA TGCGCCAGCGCAGCTAGCGGGAGGGCCTTTGCCGGGGAGCTGTTTTTT.

The CDR3 loop is CASSTGDSSYEQYF. In DNA form, the CDR3 reads TGTGCCAGTAGTACGGGGGACAGCTCCTACGAGCAGTACTTC. The chain combines TRBV19 with TRBJ2-7; D possibly corresponds to TRBD1 (7 bases). The CDR3 extends over 14 amino acids. Trimming pared 4 bases from V and 0 bases from J, leaving 10 bases between. CDR1 is LNHDA and CDR2 is SQIVND in the germline V gene (reference sequence).

J is TRBJ2-1 and V is TRBV29-1; 10 nucleotides agree with TRBD2. Trimming removed 0 bases from V and 10 bases from J; junction bases left unmatched: 15. Germline values: CDR1 SQVTM, CDR2 ANQGSEA. This CDR3 is 17 amino acids long. CDR3 in DNA: TGCAGCGTTGAAGAGTCGGGGCTAGCGGGAGTTTATAGGGAGCAGTTCTTC. As protein: CSVEESGLAGVYREQFF.